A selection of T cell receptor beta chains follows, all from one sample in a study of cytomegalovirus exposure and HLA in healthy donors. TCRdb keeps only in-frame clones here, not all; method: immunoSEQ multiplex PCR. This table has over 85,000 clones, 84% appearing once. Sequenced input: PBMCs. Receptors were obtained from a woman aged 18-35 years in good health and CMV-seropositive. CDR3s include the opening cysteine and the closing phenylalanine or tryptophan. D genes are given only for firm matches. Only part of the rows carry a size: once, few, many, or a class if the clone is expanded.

CDR3: CATSQGSEQYF; DNA: TGTGCCACCAGCCAGGGGAGCGAGCAGTACTTC; D: NA; V: TRBV15; J: TRBJ2-7; size: NA
CDR3: CACSRQVYNSPLHF; DNA: TGTGCCTGCAGCCGACAGGTCTATAATTCACCCCTCCACTTT; D: NA; V: TRBV6-5; J: TRBJ1-6; size: few
CDR3: CASSRLSTNSPLHF; DNA: TGTGCCAGCAGCCGACTATCGACTAATTCACCCCTCCACTTT; D: NA; V: TRBV7-6; J: TRBJ1-6; size: NA
CDR3: CASSFKVSSGNTIYF; DNA: TGTGCCAGCAGCTTTAAAGTCAGCTCTGGAAACACCATATATTTT; D: NA; V: TRBV7-2; J: TRBJ1-3; size: NA
CDR3: CASSGGGYGYTF; DNA: TGTGCCAGCAGTGGGGGGGGGTATGGCTACACCTTC; D: NA; V: TRBV2; J: TRBJ1-2; size: NA
CDR3: CASSSEGGREKLFF; DNA: TGTGCCAGCAGTTCGGAGGGTGGGCGTGAAAAACTGTTTTTT; D: NA; V: TRBV6-5; J: TRBJ1-4; size: NA
CDR3: CASSEQVNQPQHF; DNA: TGCGCCAGCAGTGAGCAGGTCAATCAGCCCCAGCATTTT; D: NA; V: TRBV10-1; J: TRBJ1-5; size: NA
CDR3: CASSWEDRALQPQHF; DNA: TGTGCCAGCAGCTGGGAGGACAGGGCTTTGCAGCCCCAGCATTTT; D: TRBD1; V: TRBV7-2; J: TRBJ1-5; size: NA
CDR3: CASSYSTGRVGQPQHF; DNA: TGTGCCAGCAGTTACTCGACGGGCAGGGTGGGTCAGCCCCAGCATTTT; D: NA; V: TRBV6-6; J: TRBJ1-5; size: NA
CDR3: CASSPRTGGTRYGYTF; DNA: TGTGCCAGCAGCCCACGGACAGGTGGGACGAGGTATGGCTACACCTTC; D: TRBD1; V: TRBV9; J: TRBJ1-2; size: few
CDR3: CASSEAPGRNTIYF; DNA: TGTGCCAGCAGTGAAGCCCCGGGTCGGAACACCATATATTTT; D: NA; V: TRBV6-1; J: TRBJ1-3; size: NA
CDR3: CASSRTNAYEQYF; DNA: TGTGCCAGCAGCCGGACTAACGCCTACGAGCAGTACTTC; D: NA; V: TRBV7-2; J: TRBJ2-7; size: NA
CDR3: CASSRTGDSYEQYF; DNA: TGCGCCAGCAGCAGGACAGGGGATTCCTACGAGCAGTACTTC; D: TRBD1; V: TRBV5-1; J: TRBJ2-7; size: NA
CDR3: CSANREETQYF; DNA: TGCAGTGCTAACCGGGAAGAGACCCAGTACTTC; D: NA; V: TRBV20-1; J: TRBJ2-5; size: NA
CDR3: CASSVGDRAREQYF; DNA: TGTGCCAGCAGCGTAGGCGACAGGGCACGGGAGCAGTACTTC; D: TRBD1; V: TRBV9; J: TRBJ2-7; size: NA
CDR3: CSVEGGQGRTEAFF; DNA: TGCAGCGTTGAAGGGGGACAGGGCCGGACTGAAGCTTTCTTT; D: TRBD1; V: TRBV29-1; J: TRBJ1-1; size: NA
CDR3: CASSPTRRRDTQYF; DNA: TGTGCCAGCAGCCCTACTAGGCGTAGGGATACGCAGTATTTT; D: NA; V: TRBV28; J: TRBJ2-3; size: NA
CDR3: CASSSDNSYEQYF; DNA: TGTGCCAGCAGCTCAGACAACTCCTACGAGCAGTACTTC; D: NA; V: TRBV11-2; J: TRBJ2-7; size: NA
CDR3: CASSLTPDSEQYF; DNA: TGTGCCAGCAGCTTAACTCCGGACAGCGAGCAGTACTTC; D: NA; V: TRBV7-2; J: TRBJ2-7; size: few
CDR3: CASSVGRSSTGNTIYF; DNA: TGTGCCAGCAGCGTAGGGAGGTCTTCTACTGGAAACACCATATATTTT; D: NA; V: TRBV9; J: TRBJ1-3; size: NA
CDR3: CASSQQASADNQPQHF; DNA: TGTGCCAGCAGCCAGCAGGCGTCGGCCGACAATCAGCCCCAGCATTTT; D: NA; V: TRBV4-2; J: TRBJ1-5; size: once
CDR3: CASSPGDYGYTF; DNA: TGTGCCAGCAGTCCGGGGGACTATGGCTACACCTTC; D: NA; V: TRBV2; J: TRBJ1-2; size: NA
CDR3: CASSIGTGNGMITEAFF; DNA: TGTGCCAGTAGTATAGGGACAGGGAACGGAATGATCACTGAAGCTTTCTTT; D: TRBD1; V: TRBV19; J: TRBJ1-1; size: NA
CDR3: CASSEQGAGDSPLHF; DNA: TGTGCCAGCAGCGAACAGGGGGCTGGGGATTCACCCCTCCACTTT; D: TRBD1; V: TRBV7-8; J: TRBJ1-6; size: NA
CDR3: CASSLGWLRDRVSPLHF; DNA: TGTGCCAGCAGCTTAGGATGGCTTCGGGACAGGGTTTCACCCCTCCACTTT; D: TRBD1; V: TRBV7-2; J: TRBJ1-6; size: NA
CDR3: CASSRSGVVAETQYF; DNA: TGTGCCAGCAGCCGGAGCGGGGTGGTGGCAGAGACCCAGTACTTC; D: TRBD2; V: TRBV6-1; J: TRBJ2-5; size: NA
CDR3: CASTFGRGSYNEQFF; DNA: TGTGCCAGTACCTTCGGGCGGGGAAGCTACAATGAGCAGTTCTTC; D: NA; V: TRBV19; J: TRBJ2-1; size: NA
CDR3: CASSESGGSYNEQFF; DNA: TGTGCCAGCAGTGAATCGGGGGGGTCCTACAATGAGCAGTTCTTC; D: TRBD2; V: TRBV6-4; J: TRBJ2-1; size: NA